The subject of this entry is one T cell receptor beta chain. In the original workflow: Amplified reference gene primers provided the basis for estimating nucleated cell counts. TCRdb's table, derived via immunoSEQ multiplex PCR, lists solely in-frame clones and lacks some. V, J and clone size reflect that table, while D and trimming were determined from the DNA. This sample has under 350,000 clones, with around nine tenths found just once. Germline V gene lookup returns CDR1 MNHEY and CDR2 SMNVEV (reference sequence). The CDR3 consists of 14 residues. V was cut by 2 bases and J by 4 bases, with 9 bases left in between. This sample was taken from a study of blood T cell repertoires in COVID-19. Study in general: Samples representing acute and convalescent COVID-19 were sourced from the United States, Italy and Spain. PBMCs, B-cell-depleted T cells, or T cells provided the cDNA or gDNA that made up the material.

Sequenced sample: peripheral blood. This clonotype was obtained from a man aged 35-49 years with acute or convalescent COVID-19. This chain uses TRBV27 with TRBJ1-5; D might be TRBD1 (6 bases). The CDR3 DNA reads as TGTGCCAGCAGTTTAAGGGGGTGGAATCAGCCCCAGCATTTT. It is translated as CASSLRGWNQPQHF.